The 3 T cell receptor beta chains listed next were all sequenced from one sample in a study of OX40 agonist ivuxolimab in advanced cancers. Here immunoSEQ multiplex PCR was the method, and the copy in TCRdb shows in-frame clones only, minus some. The table has some 38,000 clones, about 89% seen once. The material was CD4+ or CD8+ T cells sorted from blood, obtained in a trial of the OX40 agonist ivuxolimab. The receptors shown here come from an adult with an advanced solid tumor such as melanoma, head and neck, liver or kidney cancer.

The chain joins TRBV19 to TRBJ2-3; 11 nucleotides match TRBD1. The V gene end was trimmed by 9 bases and the J gene end by 4 bases; junction bases not matched to a gene: 9. CDR1 LNHDA and CDR2 SQIVND come from the germline V gene (reference sequence). The CDR3 loop spans 15 amino acids. CDR3 protein: CASQRTGGMSDTQYF. For the CDR3, the DNA is TGTGCCAGCCAGAGGACAGGGGGCATGTCAGATACGCAGTATTTT.

The V and J genes are TRBV18 and TRBJ1-4, with TRBD1 matching over 7 bases. Losses at the gene ends were 0 bases for V and 0 bases for J; bases not matched to a gene: 10. The CDR3 extends over 19 amino acids. Germline CDR1 and CDR2: KGHSH and LQKENI. The CDR3 region has the DNA TGTGCCAGCTCACCACCGACAGGGATGGAGACTGCAACTAATGAAAAACTGTTTTTT. Translating gives CASSPPTGMETATNEKLFF. Using reference TRBV18 and TRBJ1-4 for the parts outside the CDR3, the full variable domain is NAGVMQNPRHLVRRRGQEARLRCSPMKGHSHVYWYRQLPEEGLKFMVYLQKENIIDESGMPKERFSAEFPKEGPSILRIQQVVRGDSAAYFCASSPPTGMETATNEKLFFGSGTQLSVL.

The rearrangement uses TRBV2 and TRBJ2-3; tentatively, D is TRBD2 (5 bases). Germline V gene data show CDR1 as SNHLY and CDR2 as FYNNEI. This CDR3 is 14 amino acids long. V lost 4 bases to trimming and J lost 5 bases, with 13 bases between them. DNA for the CDR3: TGTGCCAGCAGTGCGGTACTAGAGGGAGATACGCAGTATTTT. This translates into CASSAVLEGDTQYF.